This TCR beta chain derives from a study of long-term antiretroviral therapy in people with HIV. Study-level results: Compared with controls, HIV repertoires showed narrower CDR3 length ranges. Diversity increased after ART yet remained lower than in transplant donor controls.

On this clone: Its antigen is as yet unknown.

At survey level, the immunoSEQ assay was run in its v3.0 version. The data were produced by immunoSEQ multiplex PCR, yet TCRdb's version contains in-frame clones alone and is incomplete. The data show around 27,000 clones, with around 85% seen just once and 7.5% to 9.5% held by the top ten. The source was unsorted PBMCs, collected 3 years after starting antiretroviral therapy. This receptor was obtained from a man in his forties with HIV.

DNA for the CDR3: TGTGCCAGCAGCTTTAGTGACGGGAACAATGAGCAGTTCTTC. As protein: CASSFSDGNNEQFF. The J gene is TRBJ2-1, the V gene TRBV5-6, with a weak D call TRBD2 (5 bases). Germline V CDR1 and CDR2: SGHDT, YYEEEE. The CDR3 consists of 14 residues. V was trimmed by 2 bases and J by 5 bases, leaving 11 bases between them. The full variable domain, with the rest looked up from reference TRBV5-6 and TRBJ2-1, is DAGVTQSPTHLIKTRGQQVTLRCSPKSGHDTVSWYQQALGQGPQFIFQYYEEEERQRGNFPDRFSGHQFPNYSSELNVNALLLGDSALYLCASSFSDGNNEQFFGPGTRLTVL.